The next 32 T cell receptor beta chains were all read from a single sample in a study of blood T cells in healthy people across ages. A sample-barcoded 5' primer and a J-beta primer mix were used in a second PCR of about 6 to 11 cycles. TCRdb recomputed calls from the 5' RACE reads with MiXCR, one row per CDR3 protein. The sample contains 650,000 to 1,000,000 distinct CDR3 sequences, about 37% of which appear only once. What was sequenced was blood. The receptors originated from a man younger than 35 in good health.

Ten or more counts support this clonotype. The chain recombines TRBV12-3 or TRBV12-4 with TRBJ2-3, with 8 positions matching TRBD1. The CDR3 runs to 15 residues. V lost 3 bases, J lost 4 bases, and 6 bases stayed unmatched. The CDR3 nucleotides read TGTGCCAGCAGTTTCACAGGGGGAAATCCAGATACGCAGTATTTT. It yields the protein CASSFTGGNPDTQYF.

In regard to this clonotype: Being one base from a much bigger clone, this may be a read error. V gene TRBV6-2 or TRBV6-3 combines with J gene TRBJ2-1, with D possibly matching TRBD2 (6 bases). The CDR3 length is 17 residues. Trimming removed 7 bases from V and 5 bases from J, with 24 bases in between. CDR1 MNHEY and CDR2 SVGEGT come from the germline V gene. CDR3 sequence (DNA): TGTGCCAGCACCAGACGTCGGGAGCAAGGGTTCCACAATGAGCAGTTCTTC. This codes for CASTRRREQGFHNEQFF.

The chain uses TRBV27 and TRBJ1-4; 10 bases fit TRBD1. Trimming at V came to 6 bases and at J to 7 bases, leaving 11 bases not matched to a gene. Germline V gene lookup returns CDR1 MNHEY and CDR2 SMNVEV (reference sequence). There are 16 residues in the CDR3. The CDR3 is CASSLLWDRGSEKLFF. In DNA form, the CDR3 reads TGTGCCAGCAGCCTACTCTGGGACAGGGGAAGTGAAAAACTGTTTTTT. The full variable domain, its missing parts supplied by reference TRBV27 and TRBJ1-4, is EAQVTQNPRYLITVTGKKLTVTCSQNMNHEYMSWYRQDPGLGLRQIYYSMNVEVTDKGDVPEGYKVSRKEKRNFPLILESPSPNQTSLYFCASSLLWDRGSEKLFFGSGTQLSVL.

This sequence joins TRBV28 and TRBJ1-5, with D tentatively TRBD1 (6 bases). The ends were cut back, 6 bases at V and 3 bases at J, with 12 bases in the middle. This CDR3 has 14 residues. Germline V CDR1 and CDR2: MDHEN, SYDVKM. The CDR3 loop reads CASRSGTYNQPQHF. As DNA, the CDR3 is TGTGCCAGCAGGTCCGGGACATACAATCAGCCCCAGCATTTT.

This clonotype was found many times. V gene TRBV12-3 or TRBV12-4 combines with J gene TRBJ2-7; 11 nucleotides match TRBD1. Trimming removed 5 bases from V and 9 bases from J; junction bases left unmatched: 12. CDR3 length equals 15 residues. The CDR3 loop is CASSLPGQGVDAQYF. Written as DNA, the CDR3 is TGTGCCAGCAGTCTCCCGGGACAGGGGGTTGACGCGCAGTACTTC.

The J gene is TRBJ1-1, the V gene TRBV25-1, with a tentative D call TRBD1 (5 bases). Germline V lookup: CDR1 MGHDK, CDR2 SYGVNS. This CDR3 is built from 15 residues. The V gene lost 6 bases and the J gene lost 0 bases, with 14 bases spanning the gap. Written as DNA, the CDR3 is TGTGCCAGCAGCCCAGCAGGGCCCATGAACACTGAAGCTTTCTTT. This codes for CASSPAGPMNTEAFF.

The chain joins TRBV5-1 to TRBJ2-5, with a tentative D call TRBD2 (5 bases). The CDR3 length is 14 residues. Germline assignment: CDR1 SGHRS and CDR2 YFSETQ. The germline V and J ends were trimmed by 7 bases and 2 bases, with 15 bases remaining between them. CDR3 amino acids: CASVRDPQQETQYF. The CDR3 DNA follows: TGCGCCAGCGTTCGGGATCCTCAACAAGAGACCCAGTACTTC.

Ten or more counts support this clonotype. V and J are TRBV20-1 and TRBJ2-7; 7 bases are shared with TRBD1. Germline trimming cut 0 bases from V and 3 bases from J; bases unmatched to any gene: 11. CDR3 length: 16 residues. CDR1 is DFQATT and CDR2 is SNEGSKA in the germline V gene (reference sequence). This CDR3 reads CSARDSGRGILYEQYF. Here the CDR3 DNA reads TGCAGTGCTAGAGACAGTGGCAGGGGGATTCTCTACGAGCAGTACTTC.

The chain recombines TRBV28 with TRBJ2-1; the D is unclear. Between the trimmed V and J ends, which lost 4 bases and 10 bases, there was a span of 20 bases. Looked up from germline, CDR1 is MDHEN and CDR2 is SYDVKM. The length of the CDR3 is 15 residues. CDR3 nucleotide sequence: TGTGCCAGCAGTTCCCCCGGAACCATCACGAGGGAGCAGTTCTTC. Translated: CASSSPGTITREQFF.

The gene calls are TRBV5-1 and TRBJ2-7; 7 nucleotides line up with TRBD1. CDR3 length: 14 residues. V lost 3 bases, J lost 5 bases, and 8 bases stayed unmatched. Germline CDR1 reads SGHRS; CDR2 reads YFSETQ. The CDR3 coding sequence is TGCGCCAGCAGCTCCGCTGAGGGGGCGGACGAGCAGTACTTC. Its translation is CASSSAEGADEQYF.

This clonotype was seen many times. The chain has TRBV20-1 and TRBJ2-7; D is unresolved. With 5 bases removed from V and 0 bases from J, the gap between germline ends came to 2 bases. The CDR3 has 10 amino acids. CDR1 and CDR2 from the germline V gene are DFQATT and SNEGSKA (reference sequence). CDR3 sequence reads: CSASSYEQYF. The CDR3 region has the DNA TGCAGTGCTTCCTCCTACGAGCAGTACTTC.

V gene TRBV12-3 or TRBV12-4 combines with J gene TRBJ1-3; 8 bases agree with TRBD1. J was trimmed by 0 bases and V by 5 bases; bases with no gene match: 3. The length of the CDR3 is 15 residues. CDR3 residues: CASSTTGDSGNTIYF. The CDR3 nucleotides read TGTGCCAGCAGTACGACAGGGGACTCTGGAAACACCATATATTTT.

Note on this clonotype: It may be a read error: a sequence one base away is much more abundant. The V gene is TRBV6-5, the J gene TRBJ2-1; TRBD2 aligns across 10 bases. The CDR3 is made up of 13 amino acids. The germline V gene has CDR1 MNHEY and CDR2 SVGAGI. This chain's CDR3 is CAAGTSVGNGQFF. CDR3 nucleotide sequence: TGTGCCGCCGGGACTAGCGTAGGCAATGGGCAGTTCTTC.

This clonotype was seen a handful of times. V usage is TRBV2 and J usage is TRBJ2-7; D is unclear. Deletions cut 4 bases from V and 6 bases from J, with 16 bases between. Germline lookup yields CDR1 SNHLY and CDR2 FYNNEI. The CDR3 length is 14 residues. The CDR3: CASSARVITPEQYF. The CDR3 DNA reads TGTGCCAGCAGTGCCCGCGTCATCACGCCCGAGCAGTACTTC.

The chain has TRBV28 and TRBJ2-1; D is perhaps TRBD2 (6 bases). This CDR3 contains 13 residues. The V end lost 2 bases, the J end lost 15 bases, and 17 bases lay between the germline ends. The germline V gene encodes CDR1 MDHEN and CDR2 SYDVKM. In nucleotides, the CDR3 is TGTGCCAGCAGTTTACCCCATTCGGTGGGGGGGTTCTTC. It translates to CASSLPHSVGGFF.

The chain couples TRBV28 to TRBJ1-5; TRBD1 aligns across 8 bases. The V gene's germline CDR1 is MDHEN and CDR2 SYDVKM. The CDR3 runs 14 residues. Losses at the gene ends were 6 bases for V and 9 bases for J; bases not matched to a gene: 10. Written as DNA, the CDR3 is TGTGCCAGCAGACGGACAGGGCGGAAATGGCCCCAGCATTTT. This translates into CASRRTGRKWPQHF.

The chain links TRBV20-1 to TRBJ1-2; D not certain. CDR3 length equals 14 residues. V lost 6 bases and J lost 7, with 21 bases in between. Per the germline V gene, CDR1 is DFQATT and CDR2 is SNEGSKA (reference sequence). CDR3 DNA: TGCAGTGCAACAAGGACGGGTCCGTATTCTGGCTACACCTTC. As protein: CSATRTGPYSGYTF.

Notes on this clonotype: A read error may produce the germline difference seen at one junction end. J is TRBJ2-1 and V is TRBV13; 8 bases line up with TRBD2. The CDR3 covers 14 residues. Germline assignment: CDR1 PRHDT and CDR2 FYEKMQ (reference sequence). For the CDR3, the DNA is TGTGCCAGCAGCGTAGGCGGGGGGCTTGGTGAGCAGTTCTTC. This encodes CASSVGGGLGEQFF. Combining the CDR3 with reference TRBV13 and TRBJ2-1 gives the whole variable domain AAGVIQSPRHLIKEKRETATLKCYPIPRHDTVYWYQQGPGQDPQFLISFYEKMQSDKGSIPDRFSAQQFSDYHSELNMSSLELGDSALYFCASSVGGGLGEQFFGPGTRLTVL.

Note on this clonotype: This could be a read error, since a much larger clone is one nucleotide away. The chain combines TRBV4-2 with TRBJ2-7; D is uncertain. This CDR3 is built from 17 residues. The germline V gene has CDR1 LGHNA and CDR2 YNFKEQ. Trimming shortened V by 0 bases and J by 7 bases, and 22 bases separated the two germline ends. The DNA of the CDR3 is TGTGCCAGCAGCCAAGATCTCGCCGATCCAACCTACAATGAGCAGTACTTC. Translated, it gives CASSQDLADPTYNEQYF.

Notes on this clonotype: A read error is possible here, since a much larger clone lies one base away. The chain is built from TRBV5-1 and TRBJ1-6; D is perhaps TRBD1 (5 bases). The CDR3 extends over 14 amino acids. V lost 4 bases and J 5 bases, leaving 10 bases between the germline ends. The germline V gene encodes CDR1 SGHRS and CDR2 YFSETQ. The CDR3 DNA reads as TGCGCCAGCAGCGTACAGGTTGATAATTCACCCCTCCACTTT. Translating gives CASSVQVDNSPLHF.

The V gene is TRBV4-2, the J gene TRBJ2-1; 7 nucleotides align to TRBD1. Per germline, CDR1 LGHNA and CDR2 YNFKEQ. Trimming removed 1 base from V and 5 bases from J; junction bases left unmatched: 5. This CDR3 region has 15 residues. CDR3 sequence reads: CASSQGTDRNNEQFF. The CDR3 nucleotides are TGTGCCAGCAGCCAAGGAACGGACAGGAACAATGAGCAGTTCTTC.

The genes are TRBV6-5 and TRBJ1-1; D is perhaps TRBD1 (5 bases). Trimming took off 0 bases at V and 4 bases at J, with 12 bases between the two ends. CDR1 is MNHEY, CDR2 SVGAGI, per germline. The length of the CDR3 is 15 residues. Written as DNA, the CDR3 is TGTGCCAGCAGTTACTCAGCGGGGACGGGCACTGAAGCTTTCTTT. This gives the protein CASSYSAGTGTEAFF.

Concerning this clonotype itself: This clone may be a read error of a much larger clone one base away. The chain employs TRBV12-3 or TRBV12-4 and TRBJ2-1, with D perhaps matching TRBD1 (5 bases). Trimming removed 5 bases at V and 3 bases at J, with 11 bases between. There are 14 residues in the CDR3. The CDR3 DNA follows: TGTGCCAGCAGTGTTGGGGCCCGCTACAATGAGCAGTTCTTC. Translated, it gives CASSVGARYNEQFF.

The chain combines TRBV12-3 or TRBV12-4 with TRBJ2-7; D is unresolved. CDR3 length: 15 residues. V was shortened by 2 bases and J by 2 bases, with 13 bases between the two germline ends. The CDR3 DNA is TGTGCCAGCAGTTTATCCGCAGGTGCCCCCTACGAGCAGTACTTC. Translated, it gives CASSLSAGAPYEQYF.

This clonotype was seen more than once but under ten times. The chain joins TRBV20-1 to TRBJ2-7; the match to TRBD2 covers 15 bases. The germline CDR1 and CDR2 sequences are DFQATT and SNEGSKA (reference sequence). The CDR3 length is 15 residues. Trimming cost V 6 bases and J 1 base; bases outside gene matches: 4. The CDR3 bases are TGCAGTGCCCTGGGACTAGCGGGGGGTTCCTACGAGCAGTACTTC. Translation: CSALGLAGGSYEQYF.

This chain connects TRBV3-1 to TRBJ2-1; 8 bases line up with TRBD1. The end of the DNA fits TRBJ2-7 better, so the J call may be wrong. CDR1 is LGHDT and CDR2 is YNNKEL in the germline V gene (reference sequence). This CDR3 is built from 19 residues. Here the CDR3 reads CASSQDIIPGQEYYNEQYF. CDR3 in DNA: TGTGCCAGCAGCCAAGATATAATCCCGGGACAGGAGTACTACAATGAGCAGTACTTC.

This clonotype was observed a few times. The CDR3 spells CSAARGGETQYF. The CDR3 region has the DNA TGCAGTGCTGCTCGAGGGGGGGAGACCCAGTACTTC. This chain joins TRBV20-1 and TRBJ2-5; D might be TRBD1 or TRBD2, each matching 6 bases. The CDR3 is 12 amino acids. Trimming stripped 5 bases from V and 5 bases from J, with 12 bases between. Germline V gene lookup returns CDR1 DFQATT and CDR2 SNEGSKA (reference sequence).

The genes are TRBV9 and TRBJ2-1, with D perhaps assigned TRBD1 or TRBD2 (5 bases each). The end of the DNA fits TRBJ2-7 better, so the J call may be wrong. The CDR3 consists of 16 residues. Germline lookup yields CDR1 SGDLS and CDR2 YYNGEE. In DNA, the CDR3 is TGTGCCAGCAGCGTAGCGGCGGGTAGGGGCTACAATGAGCAGTACTTC. Its translation: CASSVAAGRGYNEQYF.

The rearrangement links TRBV28 to TRBJ2-7; D might be TRBD2 (7 bases). The length of the CDR3 is 15 residues. Germline CDR1 MDHEN, CDR2 SYDVKM. Trimming pared 2 bases from V and 3 bases from J, leaving 14 bases between. CDR3: CASSLKGGEVYEQYF. Here the CDR3 DNA reads TGTGCCAGCAGTTTAAAAGGGGGGGAAGTCTACGAGCAGTACTTC.

Notes on this clonotype: A much larger clone differs from this one at a single base, so this may be a read error. This sequence joins TRBV12-3 or TRBV12-4 and TRBJ2-7, with TRBD2 matching 11 bases. V trimming: 6 bases; J trimming: 5 bases; junction bases outside the gene matches: 9. The CDR3 runs to 15 residues. The CDR3 region is CASSPGASGGNEQYF. CDR3 sequence (DNA): TGTGCCAGCAGCCCAGGGGCTAGCGGGGGGAACGAGCAGTACTTC.

This sequence joins TRBV7-9 and TRBJ2-3; 12 nucleotides line up with TRBD1. The trim removed 5 bases at V and 5 bases at J, leaving 8 bases unmatched. The CDR3 loop spans 16 amino acids. Germline CDR1 and CDR2: SEHNR and FQNEAQ (reference sequence). The CDR3 DNA sequence: TGTGCCAGCAGCCCTCCGGGACAGGGGGCGCGAGATACGCAGTATTTT. It specifies CASSPPGQGARDTQYF.

This clonotype was found a few times. This rearrangement joins TRBV6-6 to TRBJ1-2; TRBD1 is a possible D gene (5 bases). The germline gives CDR1 MNHNY, CDR2 SVGAGI (reference sequence). The CDR3 covers 14 residues. Trimming stripped 0 bases from V and 6 bases from J, with 11 bases between. CDR3 amino acids: CASSYSRGGHGYTF. CDR3 DNA: TGTGCCAGCAGTTACTCAAGGGGAGGCCATGGCTACACCTTC.